One sample yielded the 20 T cell receptor beta chains listed below, sequenced in a study of early T cells in non-severe SARS-CoV-2 infection. Each CDR3 protein gets one entry after TCRdb re-called the 5' RACE reads with MiXCR. The profile covers tens of thousands of distinct CDR3 sequences, with around 9.3% appearing a single time and roughly 4% taken by the ten largest. Sequenced material: whole blood, taken at baseline. The receptors come from an adult who was a healthcare worker with PCR-confirmed SARS-CoV-2 infection or an uninfected control (not recorded which).

This chain uses TRBV6-1 with TRBJ1-4; D not resolved. Germline-derived CDR1 and CDR2 are MNHNS and SASEGT. V was cut by 3 bases and J by 8 bases, with 16 bases left in between. The CDR3 spans 15 residues. The chain's CDR3 is CASSESKREGEKLFF. For the CDR3, the DNA is TGTGCCAGCAGTGAGTCGAAGAGGGAAGGAGAAAAACTGTTTTTT.

The gene calls are TRBV6-6 and TRBJ2-7, with D tentatively TRBD1 (5 bases). CDR1 is MNHNY and CDR2 is SVGAGI in the germline V gene (reference sequence). The CDR3 length is 14 residues. Trimming left V 5 bases short and J 1 base short, with 12 bases between. The CDR3 loop reads CASSRTTGSYEQYF. CDR3 bases: TGTGCCAGCAGTCGAACTACAGGTTCCTACGAGCAGTACTTC.

This clonotype was picked up a small number of times. The V gene is TRBV7-9, the J gene TRBJ1-2; TRBD1 matches 8 bases. The germline CDR1 and CDR2 sequences are SEHNR and FQNEAQ (reference sequence). This CDR3 region has 17 residues. V lost 1 base, J lost 8 bases, and 15 bases stayed unmatched. The CDR3 protein is CASSLGGQGASVGGYTF. In nucleotides, the CDR3 is TGTGCCAGCAGCTTAGGTGGGCAGGGGGCGTCGGTTGGAGGCTACACCTTC.

The V call is TRBV5-1, the J call TRBJ2-3; maybe TRBD2 (5 bases). Germline V gives CDR1 SGHRS, CDR2 YFSETQ. The CDR3 contains 13 residues. Trimming shortened V by 0 bases and J by 6 bases, and 8 bases separated the two germline ends. CDR3: CASSLAGKDTQYF. The CDR3 nucleotides read TGCGCCAGCAGCTTGGCCGGGAAGGATACGCAGTATTTT. Using reference TRBV5-1 and TRBJ2-3 for the parts outside the CDR3, the full variable domain is KAGVTQTPRYLIKTRGQQVTLSCSPISGHRSVSWYQQTPGQGLQFLFEYFSETQRNKGNFPGRFSGRQFSNSRSEMNVSTLELGDSALYLCASSLAGKDTQYFGPGTRLTVL.

This clonotype was observed at least ten times. V gene TRBV12-3 or TRBV12-4 combines with J gene TRBJ1-3, with D hard to call. There are 13 residues in the CDR3. The germline V and J ends were trimmed by 6 bases and 4 bases, with 10 bases remaining between them. This CDR3 reads CASSRLEGNTIYF. In nucleotides, the CDR3 is TGTGCCAGCAGCCGCCTGGAGGGAAACACCATATATTTT.

This clonotype was detected ten times or more. This rearrangement joins TRBV6-6 to TRBJ2-3; a weak D match, TRBD1 (6 bases). The CDR3 runs 16 residues. V dropped 0 bases and J dropped 3 bases, with 13 bases sitting between them. Germline V gene sequence: CDR1 MNHNY, CDR2 SVGAGI (reference sequence). The CDR3 nucleotides are TGTGCCAGCAGTTACTCGGCAGGGGCAAGTACAGATACGCAGTATTTT. Its protein product is CASSYSAGASTDTQYF.

This clonotype was seen a few times. CDR3 DNA sequence: TGCAGTGCTAGAGTGCCGGGACGGCGAGCCTACGAGCAGTACTTC. It is translated as CSARVPGRRAYEQYF. This chain connects TRBV20-1 to TRBJ2-7; D might be TRBD1 or TRBD2, each matching 5 bases. Trimming took off 1 base at V and 2 bases at J, with 15 bases between the two ends. The germline gives CDR1 DFQATT, CDR2 SNEGSKA (reference sequence). The CDR3 spans 15 residues.

The chain carries TRBV7-6 and TRBJ1-3, with D possibly TRBD1 on 6 matching bases. The V gene's germline CDR1 is SGHVS and CDR2 FNYEAQ. The germline V and J ends were trimmed by 2 bases and 4 bases, with 15 bases remaining between them. CDR3 length equals 16 residues. The CDR3 DNA reads TGTGCCAGCAGCTTAACCGTACAGGGATCAGGAAACACCATATATTTT. It yields the protein CASSLTVQGSGNTIYF.

This clonotype was recorded a few times. V and J are TRBV11-1 and TRBJ2-5; the D gene is possibly TRBD2 (6 bases). The CDR3 runs to 14 residues. V was shortened by 5 bases and J by 2 bases, with 12 bases between the two germline ends. Germline loops: CDR1 SGHAT, CDR2 FQDESV (reference sequence). CDR3 DNA sequence: TGTGCCAGCAGCCGGGGGACTGAGCAAGAGACCCAGTACTTC. This translates into CASSRGTEQETQYF.

This sequence joins TRBV18 and TRBJ2-3, with TRBD2 matching 10 bases. The CDR3 is made up of 16 amino acids. Germline V CDR1 and CDR2: KGHSH, LQKENI. J was trimmed by 4 bases and V by 2 bases; bases with no gene match: 6. The CDR3 DNA reads as TGTGCCAGCTCACCAGTTCTAGCGGGGGTAGCAGATACGCAGTATTTT. This gives the protein CASSPVLAGVADTQYF.

This clonotype has only a few counts. This chain uses TRBV5-5 with TRBJ1-3, with 9 nucleotides matching TRBD1. V was pared by 4 bases and J by 4 bases, with 6 bases of the junction left unmatched. Germline CDR1 and CDR2: SGHKS and YYEKEE (reference sequence). The CDR3 is 15 residues long. CDR3 loop: CASSPGTGIGNTIYF. The CDR3 nucleotides read TGTGCCAGCAGCCCCGGGACAGGGATAGGAAACACCATATATTTT.

This clonotype was observed a few times. The genes are TRBV11-2 and TRBJ2-6; D tentatively fits TRBD1 or TRBD2 (6 bases each). The germline gives CDR1 SGHAT, CDR2 FQNNGV. V was pared by 5 bases and J by 3 bases, with 26 bases between. CDR3 length: 20 amino acids. The CDR3 DNA reads TGTGCCAGCAGCCATACTGCCCGGGGGACATCCAGCGGTGGGGCCAACGTCCTGACTTTC. Protein: CASSHTARGTSSGGANVLTF.

The gene calls are TRBV5-1 and TRBJ1-1; weak D call: TRBD1 (5 bases). CDR1 is SGHRS, CDR2 YFSETQ, per germline. V lost 3 bases and J 7 bases, leaving 16 bases between the germline ends. The CDR3 runs 14 residues. DNA of the CDR3: TGCGCCAGCAGCTCGGGACGGACACGTCTTGAAGCTTTCTTT. Amino acid sequence: CASSSGRTRLEAFF.

This clonotype was seen at least ten times. The V and J genes are TRBV11-2 and TRBJ2-1; D call uncertain. This CDR3 has 15 residues. Looked up from germline, CDR1 is SGHAT and CDR2 is FQNNGV. Trimming cost V 4 bases and J 6 bases, with 16 bases left between them. The CDR3 coding sequence is TGTGCCAGCAGCTCCCCCGGTGAAGTCGGCAATGAGCAGTTCTTC. Its protein is CASSSPGEVGNEQFF.

This chain uses TRBV6-2 or TRBV6-3 with TRBJ2-7; D might be TRBD1 (6 bases). V was pared by 5 bases and J by 3 bases, with 14 bases between. This CDR3 has 14 amino acids. Germline assignment: CDR1 MNHEY and CDR2 SVGEGT. In nucleotides, the CDR3 is TGTGCCAGCAGTAACCCGGTGACAGGCTACGAGCAGTACTTC. Protein: CASSNPVTGYEQYF.

This clonotype appeared many times. The CDR3 sequence: CASSLPGLNQPQHF. As DNA, the CDR3 is TGTGCCAGCAGTTTGCCAGGGCTTAATCAGCCCCAGCATTTT. The chain recombines TRBV28 with TRBJ1-5; maybe TRBD1 (5 bases). V was trimmed by 3 bases and J by 4 bases, leaving 10 bases between them. The CDR3 consists of 14 residues. Germline V gene lookup returns CDR1 MDHEN and CDR2 SYDVKM.

This clonotype has a handful of counts. This chain links TRBV19 with TRBJ2-2; D gene uncertain. The V gene lost 6 bases and the J gene lost 7 bases, with 12 bases spanning the gap. The CDR3 totals 13 residues. Germline V lookup: CDR1 LNHDA, CDR2 SQIVND (reference sequence). This chain's CDR3 is CASSPFRGGELFF. The CDR3 DNA reads TGTGCCAGTAGCCCATTCAGAGGCGGGGAGCTGTTTTTT.

The rearrangement links TRBV2 to TRBJ1-1, with 7 bases that match TRBD1. J gave up 1 base and V 6 bases, and 5 bases lay outside the gene matches. The CDR3 extends over 14 amino acids. CDR1 is SNHLY, CDR2 FYNNEI, per germline. The CDR3 bases are TGTGCCAGCAGCGGGGGACAGAGGAACACTGAAGCTTTCTTT. Protein: CASSGGQRNTEAFF.

This chain connects TRBV5-1 to TRBJ2-5; 7 nucleotides line up with TRBD1. Germline-derived CDR1 and CDR2 are SGHRS and YFSETQ. The trim removed 0 bases at V and 2 bases at J, leaving 7 bases unmatched. The CDR3 is 16 residues long. The CDR3 protein is CASSLANDRVQETQYF. CDR3 DNA sequence: TGCGCCAGCAGCTTGGCCAACGACAGGGTGCAAGAGACCCAGTACTTC.

This clonotype turned up a few times. The chain joins TRBV29-1 to TRBJ2-2; D possibly uses TRBD1 or TRBD2 (5 bases each). Germline-derived CDR1 and CDR2 are SQVTM and ANQGSEA. CDR3 length: 16 amino acids. The CDR3 region is CEFPRGAGKDTGELFF. In DNA, the CDR3 is TGCGAGTTTCCTAGAGGGGCAGGGAAGGACACCGGGGAGCTGTTTTTT.